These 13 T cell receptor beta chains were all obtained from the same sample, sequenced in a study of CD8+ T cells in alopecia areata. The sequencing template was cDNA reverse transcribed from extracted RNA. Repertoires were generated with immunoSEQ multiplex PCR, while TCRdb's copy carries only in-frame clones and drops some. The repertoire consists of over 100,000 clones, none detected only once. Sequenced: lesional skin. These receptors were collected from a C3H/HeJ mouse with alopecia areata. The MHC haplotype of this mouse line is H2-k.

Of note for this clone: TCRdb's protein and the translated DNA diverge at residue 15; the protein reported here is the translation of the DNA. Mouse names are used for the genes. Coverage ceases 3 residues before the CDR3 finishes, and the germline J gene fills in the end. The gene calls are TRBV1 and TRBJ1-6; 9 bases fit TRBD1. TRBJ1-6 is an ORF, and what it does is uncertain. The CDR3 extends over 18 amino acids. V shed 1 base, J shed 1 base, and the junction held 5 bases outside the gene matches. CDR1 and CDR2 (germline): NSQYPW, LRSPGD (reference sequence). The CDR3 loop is CTCSAVPGQGSYNSPLYF. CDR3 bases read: TGCACCTGCAGTGCAGTTCCGGGACAGGGATCCTATAATTCGCCC.

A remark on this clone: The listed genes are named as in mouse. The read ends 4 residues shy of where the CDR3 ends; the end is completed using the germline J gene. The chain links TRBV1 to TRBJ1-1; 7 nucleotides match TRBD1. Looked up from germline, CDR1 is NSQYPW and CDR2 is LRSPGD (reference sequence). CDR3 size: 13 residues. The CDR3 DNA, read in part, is TGCACCTGCAGTGCAGTGCGGGACAGA. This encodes CTCSAVRDR. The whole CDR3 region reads CTCSAVRDREVFF. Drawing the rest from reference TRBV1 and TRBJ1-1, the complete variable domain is VTLLEQNPRWRLVPRGQAVNLRCILKNSQYPWMSWYQQDLQKQLQWLFTLRSPGDKEVKSLPGADYLATRVTDTELRLQVANMSQGRTLYCTCSAVRDREVFFGKGTRLTVV.

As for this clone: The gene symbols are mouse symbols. The sequenced part of the CDR3 DNA is TGTGCCAGCAGTGATCCCCCTGACAGA. Translation gives CASSDPPDR. The entire CDR3 sequence reads CASSDPPDREVFF. The chain links TRBV13-3 to TRBJ1-1; a possible D gene is TRBD1 (5 bases). The read falls 4 residues short of the CDR3 end, and the missing part is taken from the germline J gene. Germline V gives CDR1 NNHDY, CDR2 SYVADS. CDR3 length equals 13 residues.

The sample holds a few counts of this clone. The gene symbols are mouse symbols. The CDR3 loop reads CASGRAQGGAEQFF. The DNA read from the CDR3 is TGTGCCAGCGGCCGGGCACAGGGAGGTGCT. The chain combines TRBV13-3 with TRBJ2-1, with D possibly being TRBD1 (6 bases). The read is 4 residues too short to cover the CDR3 end, so that end is filled in from the germline J gene. CDR1 is NNHDY and CDR2 is SYVADS in the germline V gene. V lost 7 bases and J 6 bases, leaving 17 bases between the germline ends. The CDR3 length is 14 residues.

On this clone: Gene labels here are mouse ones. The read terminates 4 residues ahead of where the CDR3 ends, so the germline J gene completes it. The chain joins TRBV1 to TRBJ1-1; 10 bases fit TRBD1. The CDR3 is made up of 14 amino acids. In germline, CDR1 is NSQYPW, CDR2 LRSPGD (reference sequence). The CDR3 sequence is CTCSAGGDRGEVFF. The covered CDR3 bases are TGCACCTGCAGTGCAGGAGGGGACAGGGGA. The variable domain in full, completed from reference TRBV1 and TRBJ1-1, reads VTLLEQNPRWRLVPRGQAVNLRCILKNSQYPWMSWYQQDLQKQLQWLFTLRSPGDKEVKSLPGADYLATRVTDTELRLQVANMSQGRTLYCTCSAGGDRGEVFFGKGTRLTVV.

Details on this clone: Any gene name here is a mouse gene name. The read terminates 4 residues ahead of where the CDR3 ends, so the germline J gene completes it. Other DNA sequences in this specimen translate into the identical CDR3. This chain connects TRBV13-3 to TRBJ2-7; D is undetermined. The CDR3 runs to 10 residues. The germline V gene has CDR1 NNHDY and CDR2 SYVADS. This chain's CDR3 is CASSQYEQYF. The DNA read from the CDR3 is TGTGCCAGCAGCCAATAT.

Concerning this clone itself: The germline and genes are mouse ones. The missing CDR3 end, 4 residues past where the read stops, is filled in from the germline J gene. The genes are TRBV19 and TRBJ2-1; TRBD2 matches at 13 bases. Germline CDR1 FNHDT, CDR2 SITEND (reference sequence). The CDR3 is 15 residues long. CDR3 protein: CASSLDWGGWAEQFF. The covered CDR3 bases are TGTGCCAGCAGTCTGGACTGGGGGGGCTGGGCT.

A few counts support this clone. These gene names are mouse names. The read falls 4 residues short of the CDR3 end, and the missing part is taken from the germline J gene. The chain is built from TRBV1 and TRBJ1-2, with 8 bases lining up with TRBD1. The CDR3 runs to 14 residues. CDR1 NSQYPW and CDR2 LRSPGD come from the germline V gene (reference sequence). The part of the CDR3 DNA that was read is TGCACCTGCAGTGCAGCAGGGGGCGGGTCC. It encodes CTCSAAGGGS. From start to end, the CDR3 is CTCSAAGGGSDYTF.

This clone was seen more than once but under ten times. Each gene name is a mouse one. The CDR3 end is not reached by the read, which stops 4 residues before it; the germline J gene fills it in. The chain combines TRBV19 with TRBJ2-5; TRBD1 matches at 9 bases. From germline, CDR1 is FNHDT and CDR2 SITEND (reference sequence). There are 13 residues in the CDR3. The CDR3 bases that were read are TGTGCCAGCAGCAGGGACAGGGAGGAC. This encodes CASSRDRED. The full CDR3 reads CASSRDREDTQYF. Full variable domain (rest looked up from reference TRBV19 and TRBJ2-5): GGIITQTPKFLIGQEGQKLTLKCQQNFNHDTMYWYRQDSGKGLRLIYYSITENDLQKGDLSEGYDASREKKSSFSLTVTSAQKNEMAVFLCASSRDREDTQYFGPGTRLLVL.

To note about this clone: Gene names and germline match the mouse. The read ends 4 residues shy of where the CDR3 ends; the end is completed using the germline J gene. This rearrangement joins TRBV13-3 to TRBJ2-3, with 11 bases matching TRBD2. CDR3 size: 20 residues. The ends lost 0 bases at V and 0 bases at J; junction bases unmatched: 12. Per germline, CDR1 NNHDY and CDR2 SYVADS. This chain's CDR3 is CASSDAGWDWGTSSAETLYF. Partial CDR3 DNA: TGTGCCAGCAGTGATGCCGGGTGGGACTGGGGGACTTCTAGTGCAGAA.

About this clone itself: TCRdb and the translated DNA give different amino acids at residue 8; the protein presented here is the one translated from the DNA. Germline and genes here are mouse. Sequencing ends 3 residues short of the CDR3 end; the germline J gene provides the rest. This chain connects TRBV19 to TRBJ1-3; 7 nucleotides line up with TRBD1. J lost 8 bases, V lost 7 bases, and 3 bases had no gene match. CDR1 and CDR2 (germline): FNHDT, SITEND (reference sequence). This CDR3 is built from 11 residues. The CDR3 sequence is CASRTGDTLYF. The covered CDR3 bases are TGTGCCAGCCGAACAGGGGATACG.

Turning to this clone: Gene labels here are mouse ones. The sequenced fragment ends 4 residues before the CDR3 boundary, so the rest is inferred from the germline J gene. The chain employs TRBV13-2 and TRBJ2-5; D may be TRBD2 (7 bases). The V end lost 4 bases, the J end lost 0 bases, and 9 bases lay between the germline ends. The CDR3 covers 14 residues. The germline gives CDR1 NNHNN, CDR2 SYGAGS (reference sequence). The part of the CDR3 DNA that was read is TGTGCCAGCGGTCTGGGGGCTAACCAAGAC. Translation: CASGLGANQD. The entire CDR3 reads CASGLGANQDTQYF.

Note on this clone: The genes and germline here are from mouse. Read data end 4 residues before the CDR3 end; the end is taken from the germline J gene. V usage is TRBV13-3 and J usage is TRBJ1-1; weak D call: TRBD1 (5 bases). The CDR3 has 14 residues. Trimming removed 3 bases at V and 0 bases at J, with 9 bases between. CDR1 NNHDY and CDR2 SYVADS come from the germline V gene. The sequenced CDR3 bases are TGTGCCAGCAGTGTGAGGGGAAAGAACACA. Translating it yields CASSVRGKNT. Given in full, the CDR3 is CASSVRGKNTEVFF.